This T cell receptor beta chain is drawn from a study of shared clonotypes between healthy human individuals (dated by TCRdb to about 2020). Study-wide context: Three men and two women, aged 18 to 49 years, made up the cohort. For each donor, three plates each were used for CD4 naive and CD4 memory, two plates were used for CD8 naive, and one plate was used for CD8 memory. Libraries were prepared and TCR repertoires were sequenced by different laboratories using diverse techniques, in order to increase sequencing depth and limit assay-specific biases. Per donor, leukapheresis produced somewhere between about 0.8 and 9.5 billion PBMCs. The study deeply sequenced blood TCR repertoires of about 5 healthy adults to estimate repertoire size and the extent of clonotype sharing between individuals. What the study reported, not specific to this receptor: Naive subsets generally had larger estimated clonotype richness than memory subsets. Pairwise subsampling indicated that sequencing depth was expected to affect the degree of clonotype sharing among donors. Sampling was restricted to blood, and TCR repertoires in tissues likely differ from the TCR repertoires found in blood. When several donors were compared, the shared fraction of clonotypes was around 5.1% for naive CD4, around 3.5% for naive CD8, 2% to 2.5% for memory CD4, and less than 0.45% for memory CD8. Rarefaction of sorted-subset datasets indicated incomplete sequencing despite the large sequencing depth. Because the study included a small number of donors, the genetic and exposure-history diversity represented was limited. Higher generation probabilities were observed for clonotypes shared by all four sorted-subset donors than for non-shared clonotypes.

Healthy HIV-negative adults with no recently reported acute infections or vaccinations were included as donors. Only Caucasian adults living in Nashville, Tennessee, USA were represented among the donors. CD4+ T cells were enriched by magnetic negative selection, after which naive cells were positively selected on CD45RA and the negative fraction was taken as the memory subset. After blood collection by leukapheresis, PBMCs were isolated using Ficoll-Histopaque density gradient centrifugation and then cryopreserved in the vapor phase of liquid nitrogen. Purity and quantity of every magnetically sorted T cell population were checked by analytical flow cytometry. From each sorted fraction, genomic DNA was isolated and quantified by UV absorbance on a Nanodrop 2000c. TCR CDR3 regions were amplified from genomic DNA by multiplex PCR using the deep immunoSEQ assay. Genomic DNA extracted from each cell subset was distributed evenly over all wells of several immunoSEQ 96-well plates, and each plate served as one replicate. For sorted subsets, around 200 ng genomic DNA, equal to some 30,000 T cell genomes, was loaded into each replicate PCR. The purified libraries were quantified using a Qubit 3.0 fluorometer, sized with a Bioanalyzer 2100, and then quantified again using the KAPA Library Quantification kit. A separate single-read 150-cycle Illumina NextSeq 550 flow cell was used to sequence each immunoSEQ 96-well plate. The paper's data handling went like this. The immunoSEQ output contained only junctional sequences without quality scores, so filtering could not match that applied to full-length reads. To assign V/J genes and CDR3, sequences were annotated using PyIR, a Python wrapper for IgBLAST v1.9, with IMGT germline references. Reads with weak V/J assignments (E-value above 1e-6), missing CDR3, stop codons, out-of-frame junctions, or ambiguous translated residues were removed. V3J clonotypes were defined by identical inferred V gene, J gene, and CDR3 amino acid sequence. Percentage overlap between repertoires was calculated by dividing the number of shared unique clonotypes by the size of the smaller repertoire. Repertoire richness was assessed with RTK rarefaction, the Chao1 estimator, and Recon v2.1 estimates of unobserved clonotypes. OLGA was used to compute generation probabilities for all TCRbeta clonotypes that the gDNA method yielded from a handful of donors. Entries here come from immuneACCESS through TCRdb and include only in-frame sequences with V and J called. Some clones fail to appear in such tables; in the studies checked, an unresolved V gene covers under half of the shortfall, and the cause of the remainder is unknown. The DNA was the basis for D and trimming; V, J and clone size are from that table. Recorded for this sample are 1,500,000 or so clones; about 98.5% of them occurred a single time. Over 0.3% of the sample goes to the ten largest clones.

Comments on this clone: Its antigen has not been determined. No much larger clone is present one base from it, and per-base qualities are unavailable. This CDR3 is also generated by other DNA sequences in the sample.

V drops 0 bases and J drops 1 base, leaving 10 bases in between. Inclusive of the bounding cysteine and phenylalanine, the CDR3 is 16 residues long. Of all the DNA, just the CDR3 is kept, 48 bases in frame from base 1. Per the germline V gene, LGHNA is the CDR1 and YSLEER is the CDR2. This chain joins TRBV4-3 to TRBJ2-1; the D region possibly corresponds to TRBD2 (6 bases align). Material for sequencing was naive CD4+ T cells sorted from blood. Explained via the paper, the cell subset or site label denotes: CD45RA+ positively selected. This clonotype was obtained from a man aged 25 to 45 in good health. The DNA sequence is as follows: TGCGCCAGCAGCCAAGAAGGGCTAGCGTCCTACAATGAGCAGTTCTTC. Translated, this gives CASSQEGLASYNEQFF.